Presented here are 31 T cell receptor beta chains from one specimen sequenced in a study of cytomegalovirus exposure and HLA in healthy donors. Researchers ran the PCR with 60 Vbeta and 13 Jbeta primers. The protocol was immunoSEQ multiplex PCR, while the TCRdb copy is restricted to in-frame clones and leaves out a portion. The sample comprises about 210,000 clones, 80% to 90% of which are singletons, and around 2.8% rests with the top ten. The sample was PBMCs. The receptors were gathered from a man aged 25-40 years in good health and CMV-seronegative.

This chain joins TRBV4-2 and TRBJ1-1; 7 bases align to TRBD1. Germline-derived CDR1 and CDR2 are LGHNA and YNFKEQ. V shed 5 bases, J shed 4 bases, and the junction held 4 bases outside the gene matches. The CDR3 is 13 residues long. The CDR3 here is CASSGNRGTEAFF. The CDR3 DNA reads as TGTGCCAGCAGCGGGAACAGGGGCACTGAAGCTTTCTTT.

V is TRBV4-3 and J is TRBJ2-7; D is perhaps TRBD2 (6 bases). From germline, CDR1 is LGHNA and CDR2 YSLEER. The V end lost 1 base, the J end lost 7 bases, and 8 bases lay between the germline ends. This CDR3 is 12 amino acids long. CDR3 sequence: CASSQVGGEQYF. CDR3 nucleotide sequence: TGCGCCAGCAGCCAAGTGGGGGGTGAGCAGTACTTC.

V gene TRBV10-3 combines with J gene TRBJ2-1; unclear D gene. Deletions cut 11 bases from V and 0 bases from J, with 11 bases between. The germline gives CDR1 ENHRY, CDR2 SYGVKD. This CDR3 is built from 13 residues. DNA for the CDR3: TGTGCCGCCGCCCTCAGCTCCTACAATGAGCAGTTCTTC. Its protein product is CAAALSSYNEQFF.

This clone was picked up a small number of times. The chain combines TRBV9 with TRBJ2-1, with 7 bases aligning to TRBD1. The CDR3 contains 18 residues. Germline CDR1 reads SGDLS; CDR2 reads YYNGEE. V lost 4 bases, J lost 0 bases, and 13 bases stayed unmatched. The CDR3 DNA reads TGTGCCAGCAGCCCCACAGGGGCCACCCCAAGCTCCTACAATGAGCAGTTCTTC. The encoded protein is CASSPTGATPSSYNEQFF.

This chain uses TRBV7-6 with TRBJ2-3; D perhaps matches TRBD2 (6 bases). CDR3 size: 18 residues. Trimming cost V 0 bases and J 1 base, with 17 bases left between them. Germline CDR1 SGHVS, CDR2 FNYEAQ. The CDR3 reads CASSLASGPGSGTDTQYF. CDR3 sequence (DNA): TGTGCCAGCAGCTTAGCTTCTGGCCCCGGGAGCGGCACAGATACGCAGTATTTT.

A few counts support this clone. The DNA for the CDR3 is TGTGCCAGCAGTCTACGGTTCTTC. Translated, it gives CASSLRFF. The chain uses TRBV5-4 and TRBJ2-1; no clear D. Germline V lookup: CDR1 SGHNT, CDR2 YYREEE (reference sequence). Trimming took off 5 bases at V and 15 bases at J, with 6 bases between the two ends. This CDR3 comprises 8 residues. The whole variable domain, remainder taken from reference TRBV5-4 and TRBJ2-1, is ETGVTQSPTHLIKTRGQQVTLRCSSQSGHNTVSWYQQALGQGPQFIFQYYREEENGRGNFPPRFSGLQFPNYSSELNVNALELDDSALYLCASSLRFFGPGTRLTVL.

Of note for this clone: A junction boundary mismatches the germline segment, possibly from a read error. The V and J genes are TRBV7-9 and TRBJ2-3; 8 bases match TRBD2. Germline V lookup: CDR1 SEHNR, CDR2 FQNEAQ (reference sequence). There are 16 residues in the CDR3. In DNA, the CDR3 is TGTTCCAGCAGCTTAGGGGGTAGCGGGGTCACAGATACGCAGTATTTT. It yields the protein CSSSLGGSGVTDTQYF.

The rearrangement joins TRBV28 to TRBJ1-2; 9 nucleotides agree with TRBD1. Trimming removed 5 bases from V and 2 bases from J; junction bases left unmatched: 12. CDR1 and CDR2 (germline): MDHEN, SYDVKM. The length of the CDR3 is 17 residues. In DNA form, the CDR3 reads TGTGCCAGCAGTCCTTCCGGGACAGGGCCTCTAAACTATGGCTACACCTTC. Amino acids: CASSPSGTGPLNYGYTF.

J is TRBJ1-5 and V is TRBV4-1; no clear D. CDR3 length equals 15 residues. Germline V gene data show CDR1 as MGHRA and CDR2 as YSYEKL. V was pared by 0 bases and J by 0 bases, with 6 bases between. CDR3 protein: CASSQDVFSNQPQHF. The CDR3 DNA reads TGCGCCAGCAGCCAAGATGTATTTAGCAATCAGCCCCAGCATTTT.

This rearrangement joins TRBV18 to TRBJ1-2; 9 bases fit TRBD1. The ends lost 5 bases at V and 2 bases at J; junction bases unmatched: 3. The germline V gene encodes CDR1 KGHSH and CDR2 LQKENI. The CDR3 is made up of 14 amino acids. The CDR3 sequence is CASSAGQGNYGYTF. The CDR3 coding sequence is TGTGCCAGCTCAGCTGGACAGGGGAACTATGGCTACACCTTC.

J is TRBJ2-1 and V is TRBV5-4, with D possibly matching TRBD1 (6 bases). The length of the CDR3 is 16 residues. CDR1 SGHNT and CDR2 YYREEE come from the germline V gene (reference sequence). The germline V and J ends were trimmed by 2 bases and 0 bases, with 12 bases remaining between them. CDR3 protein: CASSFGQMSSYNEQFF. The CDR3 nucleotides are TGTGCCAGCAGCTTTGGACAGATGAGCTCCTACAATGAGCAGTTCTTC.

The V gene is TRBV27, the J gene TRBJ2-2, with 9 bases aligning to TRBD2. The CDR3 covers 15 residues. CDR1 is MNHEY and CDR2 is SMNVEV in the germline V gene (reference sequence). V was clipped by 4 bases and J by 4 bases; unmatched bases: 4. CDR3 sequence: CASSSPGLATGELFF. The CDR3 nucleotides read TGTGCCAGCAGTTCGCCGGGACTAGCCACCGGGGAGCTGTTTTTT.

The chain recombines TRBV7-2 with TRBJ2-2; 13 bases are a match to TRBD2. The CDR3 sequence is 16 residues long. Looked up from germline, CDR1 is SGHTA and CDR2 is FQGNSA. V was clipped by 7 bases and J by 6 bases; unmatched bases: 8. Written as DNA, the CDR3 is TGTGCCAGCACCAATCCGGGACTAGCGGGGTCCGGGGAGCTGTTTTTT. This gives the protein CASTNPGLAGSGELFF.

This chain uses TRBV7-8 with TRBJ1-2; a weak D match, TRBD1 (5 bases). Trimming removed 5 bases at V and 2 bases at J, with 12 bases between. CDR3 length: 14 residues. In germline, CDR1 is SGHVS, CDR2 FQNEAQ. The CDR3 DNA follows: TGTGCCAGCAGCCAGGACATAGGGAACTATGGCTACACCTTC. This translates into CASSQDIGNYGYTF.

The genes are TRBV5-1 and TRBJ2-7; no reliable D call. V was cut by 0 bases and J by 0 bases, with 10 bases left in between. Germline V gives CDR1 SGHRS, CDR2 YFSETQ. The CDR3 has 15 amino acids. CDR3 protein: CASSLEPFSSYEQYF. CDR3 bases: TGCGCCAGCAGCTTGGAGCCGTTTAGCTCCTACGAGCAGTACTTC.

This clone appeared a single time. The chain employs TRBV6-6 and TRBJ2-7; 8 positions agree with TRBD1. The CDR3 consists of 13 residues. J lost 0 bases, V lost 10 bases, and 5 bases had no gene match. Germline V gene data show CDR1 as MNHNY and CDR2 as SVGAGI (reference sequence). CDR3 region: CATAGQASYEQYF. The CDR3 DNA is TGTGCCACGGCGGGACAGGCCTCCTACGAGCAGTACTTC.

The chain recombines TRBV21-1 with TRBJ1-1; no DNA check was done on the table's D call, TRBD1. TRBV21-1 is annotated as a pseudogene. CDR3 length: 17 amino acids. The DNA for the CDR3 is TGTGCCAGCAGCAACCACAGGGGGCTGCCCGGTGGGACTGAAGCTTTCTTT. Its translation: CASSNHRGLPGGTEAFF.

The CDR3 coding sequence is TGTGCCAGCAGTCCCGGGACTGGGTCGAGTGAGCAGTACTTC. Amino acids: CASSPGTGSSEQYF. The V gene is TRBV2, the J gene TRBJ2-7, with D possibly TRBD2 on 6 matching bases. Germline V lookup: CDR1 SNHLY, CDR2 FYNNEI. The CDR3 is 14 amino acids. The germline V and J ends were trimmed by 5 bases and 7 bases, with 18 bases remaining between them.

The chain joins TRBV18 to TRBJ2-1; D not certain. The germline gives CDR1 KGHSH, CDR2 LQKENI. V was clipped by 0 bases and J by 0 bases, with 3 bases between them. The CDR3 totals 14 residues. The CDR3 loop is CASSPPSSYNEQFF. CDR3 sequence (DNA): TGTGCCAGCTCACCACCGAGCTCCTACAATGAGCAGTTCTTC.

The V call is TRBV7-8, the J call TRBJ2-7, with 11 positions matching TRBD1. The ends lost 6 bases at V and 1 base at J; junction bases unmatched: 11. The germline V gene has CDR1 SGHVS and CDR2 FQNEAQ. CDR3 size: 17 residues. The CDR3 DNA sequence: TGTGCCAGCAGGCGGCCGGGACAGGGGGTTCGGTCCTACGAGCAGTACTTC. Its translation: CASRRPGQGVRSYEQYF. Drawing the rest from reference TRBV7-8 and TRBJ2-7, the complete variable domain is GAGVSQSPRYKVAKRGQDVALRCDPISGHVSLFWYQQALGQGPEFLTYFQNEAQLDKSGLPSDRFFAERPEGSVSTLKIQRTQQEDSAVYLCASRRPGQGVRSYEQYFGPGTRLTVT.

This chain joins TRBV7-3 and TRBJ2-7, with TRBD1 as a possible D gene (6 bases). V lost 5 bases and J lost 1, with 12 bases in between. This CDR3 region has 14 residues. Germline V gene data show CDR1 as SGHTA and CDR2 as FQGTGA. The CDR3 protein is CASSHRVESYEQYF. CDR3 DNA: TGTGCCAGCAGCCACAGGGTGGAGTCCTACGAGCAGTACTTC.

This clone was counted between two and nine times. The chain employs TRBV6-6 and TRBJ1-1, with D possibly being TRBD1 (5 bases). Trimming removed 7 bases at V and 4 bases at J, with 13 bases between. The CDR3 loop spans 13 amino acids. From germline, CDR1 is MNHNY and CDR2 SVGAGI (reference sequence). CDR3 in amino acids: CASTPGGSTEAFF. CDR3 coding DNA: TGTGCCAGCACTCCGGGGGGGAGCACTGAAGCTTTCTTT.

In its sample, this clone was seen a few times. CDR3 sequence (DNA): TGTGCCAGCAGCTCCGGGACAGTTCAAGAACTGTTTTTT. It is translated as CASSSGTVQELFF. The J gene is TRBJ1-4, the V gene TRBV7-2; 7 bases match TRBD1. V lost 4 bases to trimming and J lost 12 bases; unmatched junction nucleotides: 8. The CDR3 extends over 13 amino acids. CDR1 and CDR2 (germline): SGHTA, FQGNSA.

This chain joins TRBV4-2 and TRBJ2-4; 8 bases are a match to TRBD2. V was pared by 4 bases and J by 3 bases, with 11 bases of the junction left unmatched. The germline V gene encodes CDR1 LGHNA and CDR2 YNFKEQ. CDR3 length: 17 residues. The DNA for the CDR3 is TGTGCCAGCAGCCGAGGAGTAGCGGGGCGGGGCAAAAACATTCAGTACTTC. Its translation is CASSRGVAGRGKNIQYF.

The chain links TRBV5-1 to TRBJ1-4, with D tentatively TRBD1 (5 bases). The CDR3 covers 13 residues. Between the trimmed V and J ends, which lost 4 bases and 8 bases, there was a span of 12 bases. Germline CDR1 and CDR2: SGHRS and YFSETQ. CDR3 DNA: TGCGCCAGCAGCCCGGGGACTTTGGAAAAACTGTTTTTT. This sequence encodes CASSPGTLEKLFF.

On this clone: The junction departs from the called germline gene at one end, perhaps through a read error. The chain is built from TRBV27 and TRBJ2-1; 11 nucleotides align to TRBD1. The CDR3 is 14 residues long. CDR1 is MNHEY, CDR2 SMNVEV, per germline (reference sequence). The CDR3 sequence: CVSRWTGGHNEQFF. The CDR3 DNA is TGTGTCAGCAGGTGGACAGGGGGCCACAATGAGCAGTTCTTC.

J is TRBJ1-5 and V is TRBV6-5; a weak D match, TRBD1 (5 bases). The V and J ends lost 4 bases and 0 bases respectively, with 10 bases between them. This CDR3 region has 15 residues. Germline V lookup: CDR1 MNHEY, CDR2 SVGAGI. In DNA form, the CDR3 reads TGTGCCAGCAGTTCAGGGCCTTATAGCAATCAGCCCCAGCATTTT. Translating it yields CASSSGPYSNQPQHF.

The chain employs TRBV19 and TRBJ1-1; 7 bases agree with TRBD1. J gave up 0 bases and V 5 bases, and 12 bases lay outside the gene matches. This CDR3 comprises 17 residues. The germline CDR1 and CDR2 sequences are LNHDA and SQIVND (reference sequence). The CDR3 here is CASSGLGTVGMNTEAFF. DNA for the CDR3: TGTGCCAGTAGTGGGCTAGGGACAGTGGGAATGAACACTGAAGCTTTCTTT.

This rearrangement joins TRBV7-3 to TRBJ2-3; 8 bases agree with TRBD2. V dropped 1 base and J dropped 1; count of bases not matched to a gene: 7. Per germline, CDR1 SGHTA and CDR2 FQGTGA. The CDR3 covers 17 residues. CDR3 protein: CASSLNGGGIGTDTQYF. For the CDR3, the DNA is TGTGCCAGCAGCTTAAACGGCGGGGGGATCGGCACAGATACGCAGTATTTT.

The rearrangement joins TRBV5-4 to TRBJ2-5; 10 nucleotides align to TRBD2. The J call may be mistaken, given a closer DNA end match to TRBJ2-7. This CDR3 is 15 amino acids long. Germline values: CDR1 SGHNT, CDR2 YYREEE (reference sequence). CDR3 in DNA: TGTGCCAGCAGCTCCCCACTAGCGGGGAACTACGAGCAGTACTTC. Protein product: CASSSPLAGNYEQYF.

The V gene is TRBV12-5, the J gene TRBJ1-4, with a weak D call TRBD1 (5 bases). Germline-derived CDR1 and CDR2 are LGHNT and FRNRAP. The CDR3 covers 17 residues. Trimming removed 2 bases from V and 0 bases from J, with 13 bases in between. This chain's CDR3 is CASGLRRGTATNEKLFF. CDR3 nucleotide sequence: TGTGCTAGTGGTTTGAGGCGAGGGACTGCAACTAATGAAAAACTGTTTTTT.